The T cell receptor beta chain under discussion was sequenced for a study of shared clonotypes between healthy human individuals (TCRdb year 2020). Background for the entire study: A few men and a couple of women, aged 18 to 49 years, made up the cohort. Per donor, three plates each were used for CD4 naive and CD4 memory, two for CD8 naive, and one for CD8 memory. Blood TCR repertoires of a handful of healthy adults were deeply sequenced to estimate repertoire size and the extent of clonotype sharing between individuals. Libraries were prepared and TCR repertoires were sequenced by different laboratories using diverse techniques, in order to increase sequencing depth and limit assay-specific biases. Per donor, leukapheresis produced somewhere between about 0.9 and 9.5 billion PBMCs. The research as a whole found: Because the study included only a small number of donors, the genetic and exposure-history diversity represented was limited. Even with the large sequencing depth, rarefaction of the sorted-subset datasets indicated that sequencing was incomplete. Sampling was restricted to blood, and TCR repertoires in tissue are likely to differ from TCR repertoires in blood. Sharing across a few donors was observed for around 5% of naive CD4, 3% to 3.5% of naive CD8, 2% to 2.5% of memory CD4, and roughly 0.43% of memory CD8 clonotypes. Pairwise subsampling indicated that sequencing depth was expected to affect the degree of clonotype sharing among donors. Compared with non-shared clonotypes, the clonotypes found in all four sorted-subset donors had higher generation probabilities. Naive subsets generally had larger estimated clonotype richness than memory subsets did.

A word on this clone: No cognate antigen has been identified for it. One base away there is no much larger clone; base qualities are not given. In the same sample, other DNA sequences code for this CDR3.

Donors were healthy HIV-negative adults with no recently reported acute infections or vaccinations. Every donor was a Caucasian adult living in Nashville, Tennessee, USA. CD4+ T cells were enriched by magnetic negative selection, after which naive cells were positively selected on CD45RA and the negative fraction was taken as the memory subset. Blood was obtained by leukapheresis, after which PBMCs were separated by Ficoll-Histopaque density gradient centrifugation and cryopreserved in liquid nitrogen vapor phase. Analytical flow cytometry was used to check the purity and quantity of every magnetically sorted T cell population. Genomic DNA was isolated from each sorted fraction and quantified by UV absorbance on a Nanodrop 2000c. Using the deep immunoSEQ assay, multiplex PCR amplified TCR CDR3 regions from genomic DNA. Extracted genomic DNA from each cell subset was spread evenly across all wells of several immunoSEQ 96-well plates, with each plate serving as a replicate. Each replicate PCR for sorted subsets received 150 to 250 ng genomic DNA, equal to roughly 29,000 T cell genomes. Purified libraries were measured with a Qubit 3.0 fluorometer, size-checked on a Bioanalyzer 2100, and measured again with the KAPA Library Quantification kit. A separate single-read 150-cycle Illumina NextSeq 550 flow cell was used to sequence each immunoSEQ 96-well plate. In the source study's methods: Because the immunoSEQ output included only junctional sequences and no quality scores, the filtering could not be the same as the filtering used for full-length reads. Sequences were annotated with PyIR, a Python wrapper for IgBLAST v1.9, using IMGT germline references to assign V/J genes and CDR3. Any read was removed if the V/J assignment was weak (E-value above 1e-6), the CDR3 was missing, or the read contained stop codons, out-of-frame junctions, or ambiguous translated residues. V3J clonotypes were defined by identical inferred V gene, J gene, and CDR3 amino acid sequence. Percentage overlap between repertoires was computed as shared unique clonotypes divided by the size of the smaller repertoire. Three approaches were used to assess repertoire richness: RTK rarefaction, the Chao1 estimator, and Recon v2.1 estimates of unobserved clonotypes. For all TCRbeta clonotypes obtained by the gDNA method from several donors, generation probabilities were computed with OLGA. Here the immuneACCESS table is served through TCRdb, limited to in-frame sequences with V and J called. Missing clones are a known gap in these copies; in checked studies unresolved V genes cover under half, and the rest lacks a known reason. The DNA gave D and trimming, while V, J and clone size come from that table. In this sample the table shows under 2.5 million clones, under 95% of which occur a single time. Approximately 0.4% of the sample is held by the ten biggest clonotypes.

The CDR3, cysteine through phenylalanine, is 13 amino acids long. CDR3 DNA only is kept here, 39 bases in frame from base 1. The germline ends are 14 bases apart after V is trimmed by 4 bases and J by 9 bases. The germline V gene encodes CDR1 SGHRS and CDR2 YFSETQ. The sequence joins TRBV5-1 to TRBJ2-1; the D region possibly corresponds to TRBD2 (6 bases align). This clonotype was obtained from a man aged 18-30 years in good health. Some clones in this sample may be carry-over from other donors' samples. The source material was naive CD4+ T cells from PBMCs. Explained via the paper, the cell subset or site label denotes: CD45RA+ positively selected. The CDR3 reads CASSLGVRGEQFF. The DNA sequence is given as TGCGCCAGCAGCCTCGGGGTGCGGGGTGAGCAGTTCTTC.